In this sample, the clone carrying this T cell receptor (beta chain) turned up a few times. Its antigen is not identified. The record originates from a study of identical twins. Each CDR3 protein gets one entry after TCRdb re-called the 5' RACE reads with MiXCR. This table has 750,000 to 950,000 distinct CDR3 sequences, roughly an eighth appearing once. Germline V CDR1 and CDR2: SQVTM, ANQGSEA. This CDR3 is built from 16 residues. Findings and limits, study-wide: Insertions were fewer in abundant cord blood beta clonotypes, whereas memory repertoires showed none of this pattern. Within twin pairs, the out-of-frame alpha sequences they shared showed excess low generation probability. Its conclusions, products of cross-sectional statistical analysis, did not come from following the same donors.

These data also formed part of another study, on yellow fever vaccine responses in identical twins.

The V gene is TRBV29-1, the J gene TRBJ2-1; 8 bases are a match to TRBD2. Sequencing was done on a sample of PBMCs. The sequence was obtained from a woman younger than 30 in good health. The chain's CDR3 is CSTVGGPSGSYNEQFF. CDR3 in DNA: TGCAGTACTGTTGGGGGACCTAGCGGGTCCTACAATGAGCAGTTCTTC.